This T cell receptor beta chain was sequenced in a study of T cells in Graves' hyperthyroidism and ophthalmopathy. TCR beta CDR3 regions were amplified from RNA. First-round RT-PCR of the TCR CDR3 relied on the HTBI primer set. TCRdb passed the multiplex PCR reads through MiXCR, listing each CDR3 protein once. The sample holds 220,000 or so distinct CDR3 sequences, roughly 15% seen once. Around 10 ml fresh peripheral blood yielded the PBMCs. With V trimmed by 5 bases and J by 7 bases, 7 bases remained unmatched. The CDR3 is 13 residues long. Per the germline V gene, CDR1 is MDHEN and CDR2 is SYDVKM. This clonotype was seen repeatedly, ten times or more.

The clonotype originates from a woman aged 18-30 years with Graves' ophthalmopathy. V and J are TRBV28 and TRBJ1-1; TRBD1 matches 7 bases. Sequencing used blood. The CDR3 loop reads CASSRGGVFEAFF. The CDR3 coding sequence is TGTGCCAGCAGTAGAGGGGGCGTCTTTGAAGCTTTCTTT. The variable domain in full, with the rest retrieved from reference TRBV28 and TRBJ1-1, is DVKVTQSSRYLVKRTGEKVFLECVQDMDHENMFWYRQDPGLGLRLIYFSYDVKMKEKGDIPEGYSVSREKKERFSLILESASTNQTSMYLCASSRGGVFEAFFGQGTRLTVV.